These 22 T cell receptor beta chains came from one sample sequenced in a study of beta chain features in type 1 diabetes. Expressed TCRB transcripts were sequenced, since all the RNA that had been isolated was reverse transcribed. Some clones are missing from TCRdb's copy, which holds only in-frame ones; the method was immunoSEQ multiplex PCR. The sample consists of some 360,000 clones, roughly a tenth of them appearing once. Findings and caveats of the study: In all four CD4+ subsets, TCRB CDR3 length was significantly, moderately reduced in type 1 diabetes.

Which antigens these TCRs recognize remains unknown. The sample comprised central memory CD4+ T cells from blood. Receptor source: a young man with type 1 diabetes.

The chain joins TRBV5-8 to TRBJ1-1; TRBD1 aligns across 8 bases. CDR1 and CDR2 from the germline V gene are SGHTS and YDEGEE. CDR3 length: 15 residues. V gave up 2 bases and J gave up 4 bases; unmatched junction bases: 7. The CDR3 region has the DNA TGTGCCAGCAGCTTCCAGGGGGCCCAGGGCACTGAAGCTTTCTTT. This codes for CASSFQGAQGTEAFF.

This chain joins TRBV7-9 and TRBJ2-7, with D possibly being TRBD2 (5 bases). This CDR3 is 15 amino acids long. The ends were cut back, 3 bases at V and 2 bases at J, with 14 bases in the middle. Germline CDR1 SEHNR, CDR2 FQNEAQ (reference sequence). CDR3 sequence reads: CASSFSTSLAYEQYF. DNA for the CDR3: TGTGCCAGCAGCTTTTCTACTAGTCTCGCCTACGAGCAGTACTTC.

J is TRBJ1-5 and V is TRBV4-1; 8 nucleotides line up with TRBD1. CDR1 is MGHRA and CDR2 is YSYEKL in the germline V gene. The CDR3 has 15 amino acids. With V trimmed by 4 bases and J by 3 bases, 5 bases remained unmatched. Here the CDR3 reads CASSRQTGDNQPQHF. The CDR3 DNA sequence: TGCGCCAGCAGCCGACAGACAGGGGACAATCAGCCCCAGCATTTT.

The J gene is TRBJ2-5, the V gene TRBV28, with D hard to call. Germline loops: CDR1 MDHEN, CDR2 SYDVKM. Trimming removed 7 bases from V and 5 bases from J, with 11 bases in between. The CDR3 runs 12 residues. The CDR3 sequence: CASNNGEETQYF. CDR3 nucleotide sequence: TGTGCCAGCAACAATGGTGAGGAGACCCAGTACTTC.

The chain combines TRBV7-2 with TRBJ2-7; D call uncertain. The V end lost 5 bases, the J end lost 4 bases, and 6 bases lay between the germline ends. Germline loops: CDR1 SGHTA, CDR2 FQGNSA. This CDR3 is built from 11 residues. This CDR3 is CASSAFYEQYF. The CDR3 nucleotides read TGTGCCAGCAGCGCGTTTTACGAGCAGTACTTC.

The rearrangement joins TRBV7-2 to TRBJ2-2; D gene unclear. The CDR3 has 15 amino acids. The V end was cut by 6 bases, the J end by 1 base, with 12 bases between. Germline assignment: CDR1 SGHTA and CDR2 FQGNSA. CDR3: CASSPRTGNTGELFF. As DNA, the CDR3 is TGTGCCAGCAGTCCACGGACGGGGAACACCGGGGAGCTGTTTTTT.

This clone has more than one count but fewer than ten. Other nucleotide sequences from this sample produce the same CDR3. This chain joins TRBV5-1 and TRBJ2-5; 8 bases line up with TRBD2. Trimming took 2 bases from V and 1 from J; bases not matched to a gene: 1. Looked up from germline, CDR1 is SGHRS and CDR2 is YFSETQ. CDR3 length: 14 amino acids. CDR3: CASSLTSGQETQYF. CDR3 DNA: TGCGCCAGCAGCTTAACTAGCGGCCAAGAGACCCAGTACTTC.

The chain has TRBV28 and TRBJ1-5; possibly TRBD1 for D (5 bases). This CDR3 region has 15 residues. Germline lookup yields CDR1 MDHEN and CDR2 SYDVKM. Trimming left V 6 bases short and J 2 bases short, with 14 bases between. The CDR3 here is CASSSGARGNQPQHF. The CDR3 region has the DNA TGTGCCAGCAGCTCTGGGGCCAGGGGCAATCAGCCCCAGCATTTT.

This clone occurred many times. The V and J genes are TRBV29-1 and TRBJ1-4; D is possibly TRBD1 (5 bases). The V gene lost 5 bases and the J gene lost 7 bases, with 14 bases spanning the gap. Germline V lookup: CDR1 SQVTM, CDR2 ANQGSEA. CDR3 length equals 13 residues. CDR3 region: CSVSDTASEKLFF. CDR3 bases: TGCAGCGTTTCGGACACGGCTTCTGAAAAACTGTTTTTT. The full variable domain, with the rest looked up from reference TRBV29-1 and TRBJ1-4, is SAVISQKPSRDICQRGTSLTIQCQVDSQVTMMFWYRQQPGQSLTLIATANQGSEATYESGFVIDKFPISRPNLTFSTLTVSNMSPEDSSIYLCSVSDTASEKLFFGSGTQLSVL.

The CDR3 is CASSSGGGAGPPYF. The CDR3 DNA sequence: TGTGCCAGCAGCTCCGGAGGGGGGGCAGGGCCCCCGTATTTT. V is TRBV7-2 and J is TRBJ2-3, with D maybe TRBD2 (7 bases). The length of the CDR3 is 14 residues. The germline CDR1 and CDR2 sequences are SGHTA and FQGNSA. Trimming took off 4 bases at V and 14 bases at J, with 22 bases between the two ends.

The gene calls are TRBV6-5 and TRBJ1-3; TRBD1 might be the D (5 bases). Germline V CDR1 and CDR2: MNHEY, SVGAGI. The ends were cut back, 6 bases at V and 4 bases at J, with 13 bases in the middle. This CDR3 comprises 14 residues. The CDR3 spells CASRVGTDGNTIYF. In nucleotides, the CDR3 is TGTGCCAGCAGGGTTGGGACCGACGGAAACACCATATATTTT.

This clone was counted between two and nine times. V is TRBV7-9 and J is TRBJ2-7, with a possible D match to TRBD2 (5 bases). The CDR3 consists of 13 residues. V gave up 3 bases and J gave up 4 bases, with 10 bases separating them. Germline-derived CDR1 and CDR2 are SEHNR and FQNEAQ (reference sequence). CDR3 DNA sequence: TGTGCCAGCAGCTTCGGGGAAGGTTACGAGCAGTACTTC. It yields the protein CASSFGEGYEQYF.

This clone was detected a few times. This chain connects TRBV2 to TRBJ1-1; weak D call: TRBD1 (5 bases). CDR3 length: 13 residues. The V and J ends lost 6 bases and 0 bases respectively, with 8 bases between them. From germline, CDR1 is SNHLY and CDR2 FYNNEI. Here the CDR3 reads CASRSGLNTEAFF. The CDR3 coding sequence is TGTGCCAGCAGGTCGGGACTGAACACTGAAGCTTTCTTT.

This clone occurred a few times. The J gene is TRBJ2-7, the V gene TRBV29-1; 7 bases fit TRBD2. CDR1 and CDR2 (germline): SQVTM, ANQGSEA. CDR3 length: 14 amino acids. V was pared by 0 bases and J by 0 bases, with 2 bases of the junction left unmatched. The chain's CDR3 is CSVEEASGSYEQYF. The CDR3 nucleotides read TGCAGCGTTGAAGAAGCTAGCGGCTCCTACGAGCAGTACTTC.

This clone was counted a few times. The chain links TRBV6-1 to TRBJ2-2; 7 nucleotides match TRBD2. Per germline, CDR1 MNHNS and CDR2 SASEGT. V was clipped by 5 bases and J by 8 bases; unmatched bases: 11. CDR3 length: 15 residues. The CDR3 protein is CASSHPLWEGGELFF. Here the CDR3 DNA reads TGTGCCAGCAGTCACCCATTGTGGGAGGGTGGGGAGCTGTTTTTT.

This clone was counted many times. The J gene is TRBJ2-2, the V gene TRBV6-6, with D unresolved. Per the germline V gene, CDR1 is MNHNY and CDR2 is SVGAGI (reference sequence). The V end lost 7 bases, the J end lost 6 bases, and 9 bases lay between the germline ends. CDR3 length equals 12 residues. CDR3 loop: CASKGASGELFF. DNA of the CDR3: TGTGCCAGCAAAGGAGCCTCCGGGGAGCTGTTTTTT.

Many counts were recorded for this clone. The rearrangement uses TRBV7-2 and TRBJ1-4; unclear D gene. The germline V gene encodes CDR1 SGHTA and CDR2 FQGNSA. CDR3 length: 13 amino acids. The ends were cut back, 5 bases at V and 6 bases at J, with 10 bases in the middle. The CDR3 is CASSPGLDEKLFF. The CDR3 DNA sequence: TGTGCCAGCAGCCCCGGACTCGATGAAAAACTGTTTTTT.

This clone was recorded a few times. The rearrangement links TRBV7-2 to TRBJ2-7; 9 positions agree with TRBD1. The ends lost 2 bases at V and 11 bases at J; junction bases unmatched: 7. CDR1 is SGHTA, CDR2 FQGNSA, per germline. The CDR3 contains 13 residues. The CDR3 sequence: CASSLMGQGNKYF. As DNA, the CDR3 is TGTGCCAGCAGCTTAATGGGACAGGGAAACAAGTACTTC.

This clone was found a few times. This chain joins TRBV7-2 and TRBJ2-1, with TRBD2 as a possible D gene (6 bases). The CDR3 has 17 residues. Trimming stripped 1 base from V and 6 bases from J, with 19 bases between. Germline V gene lookup returns CDR1 SGHTA and CDR2 FQGNSA. The CDR3 sequence is CASSLVASRESVNEQFF. The DNA of the CDR3 is TGTGCCAGCAGCTTAGTAGCGTCCCGGGAGTCGGTCAATGAGCAGTTCTTC.

V usage is TRBV7-6 and J usage is TRBJ2-1; D gene ambiguous. V was cut by 0 bases and J by 10 bases, with 19 bases left in between. Germline lookup yields CDR1 SGHVS and CDR2 FNYEAQ. CDR3 length: 16 amino acids. CDR3 residues: CASSLAIMDPPSEQFF. The CDR3 DNA reads as TGTGCCAGCAGCTTAGCTATTATGGACCCCCCGAGCGAGCAGTTCTTC.

The chain is built from TRBV4-2 and TRBJ1-1; the D is unclear. There are 14 residues in the CDR3. The ends were cut back, 0 bases at V and 3 bases at J, with 8 bases in the middle. Germline CDR1 reads LGHNA; CDR2 reads YNFKEQ. The DNA for the CDR3 is TGTGCCAGCAGCCAAGACCCGGGCGACACTGAAGCTTTCTTT. It is translated as CASSQDPGDTEAFF.

CDR3: CASSRRQGSDEQFF. The CDR3 region has the DNA TGTGCCAGCAGCCGTAGACAGGGGTCCGATGAGCAGTTCTTC. The rearrangement links TRBV7-8 to TRBJ2-1, with 8 bases aligning to TRBD1. V lost 5 bases to trimming and J lost 8 bases; unmatched junction nucleotides: 8. Germline loops: CDR1 SGHVS, CDR2 FQNEAQ. The CDR3 is 14 amino acids. Filled out from reference TRBV7-8 and TRBJ2-1, the complete variable domain reads GAGVSQSPRYKVAKRGQDVALRCDPISGHVSLFWYQQALGQGPEFLTYFQNEAQLDKSGLPSDRFFAERPEGSVSTLKIQRTQQEDSAVYLCASSRRQGSDEQFFGPGTRLTVL.